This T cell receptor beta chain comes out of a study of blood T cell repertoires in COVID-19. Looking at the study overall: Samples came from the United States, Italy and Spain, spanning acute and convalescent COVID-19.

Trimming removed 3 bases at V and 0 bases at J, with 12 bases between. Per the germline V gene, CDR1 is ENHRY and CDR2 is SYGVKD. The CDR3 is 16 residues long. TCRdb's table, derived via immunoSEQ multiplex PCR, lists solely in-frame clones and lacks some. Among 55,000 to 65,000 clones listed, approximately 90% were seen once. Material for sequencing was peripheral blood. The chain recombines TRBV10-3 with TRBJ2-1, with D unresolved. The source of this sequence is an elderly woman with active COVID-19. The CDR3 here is CAISEAHLSSYNEQFF. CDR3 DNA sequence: TGTGCCATCAGTGAAGCCCACTTGAGCTCCTACAATGAGCAGTTCTTC.